This TCR beta chain appears in the sequencing data of a study of cytomegalovirus exposure and HLA in healthy donors. Using immunoSEQ multiplex PCR, the repertoire was profiled, and TCRdb retains in-frame clones only, with some absent. Here the sample spans about 160,000 clones, roughly nine tenths being singletons. V shed 6 bases and J 5 bases; nucleotides not matched to a gene: 6. The CDR3 sequence is 13 residues long. CDR1 and CDR2 from the germline V gene are MRHNA and SNTAGT. Broader study findings: Cytomegalovirus status was reportedly diagnosed by the classifier with high specificity and sensitivity. Associated with cytomegalovirus, according to the listing, were 164 TCR beta chains. Whilst most TCR sequences proved rare, a subset of public TCRs occurred across many donors. Later, an analysis found that TCR clusters from the first cohort tended to co-occur in the approximately 130 validation repertoires.

To note about this clone: Its specificity is unknown.

The sample taken for sequencing was PBMCs. V usage is TRBV6-4 and J usage is TRBJ1-2; 7 bases match TRBD1. The receptor's source is a woman under 30 in good health and CMV-seropositive. Here the CDR3 reads CASRGTGAYGYTF. The CDR3 DNA reads TGTGCCAGCAGGGGTACAGGGGCTTATGGCTACACCTTC.